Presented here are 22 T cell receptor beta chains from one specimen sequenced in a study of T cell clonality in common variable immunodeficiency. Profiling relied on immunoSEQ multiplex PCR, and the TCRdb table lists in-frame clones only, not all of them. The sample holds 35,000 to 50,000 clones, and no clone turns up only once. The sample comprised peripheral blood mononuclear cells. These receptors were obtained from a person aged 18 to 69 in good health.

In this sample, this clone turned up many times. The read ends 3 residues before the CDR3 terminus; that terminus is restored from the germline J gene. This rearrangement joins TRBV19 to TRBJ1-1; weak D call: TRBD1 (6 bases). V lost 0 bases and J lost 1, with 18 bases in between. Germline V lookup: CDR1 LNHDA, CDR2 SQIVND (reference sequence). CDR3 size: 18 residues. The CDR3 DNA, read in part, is TGTGCCAGTAGTATAGAGGCAGGGTACAGGGTTACGAACACTGAA. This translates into CASSIEAGYRVTNTE. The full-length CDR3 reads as CASSIEAGYRVTNTEAFF.

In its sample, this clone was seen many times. CDR3 residues: CSARDRPGMGYTF. The DNA read from the CDR3 is TGCAGTGCTAGAGATCGTCCAGGGATGGGC. The chain employs TRBV20-1 and TRBJ1-2; a possible D gene is TRBD1 (5 bases). The read halts 3 residues ahead of the CDR3 end, with the missing end drawn from the germline J gene. Germline V gene data show CDR1 as DFQATT and CDR2 as SNEGSKA (reference sequence). There are 13 residues in the CDR3.

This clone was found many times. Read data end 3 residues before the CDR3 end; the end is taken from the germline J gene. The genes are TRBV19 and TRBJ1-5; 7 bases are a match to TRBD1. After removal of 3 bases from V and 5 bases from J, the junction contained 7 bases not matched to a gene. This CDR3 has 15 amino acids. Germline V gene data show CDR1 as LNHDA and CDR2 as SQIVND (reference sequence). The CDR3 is CASSMNGQVYQPQHF. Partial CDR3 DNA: TGTGCCAGTAGTATGAATGGACAGGTTTATCAGCCC.

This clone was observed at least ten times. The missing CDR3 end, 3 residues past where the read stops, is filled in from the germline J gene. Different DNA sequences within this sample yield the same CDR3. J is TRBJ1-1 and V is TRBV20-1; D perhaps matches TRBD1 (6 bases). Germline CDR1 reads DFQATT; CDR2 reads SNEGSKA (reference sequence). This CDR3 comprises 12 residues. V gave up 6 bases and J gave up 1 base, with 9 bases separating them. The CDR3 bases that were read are TGCAGTGCGCCGACAGGGAACACTGAA. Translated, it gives CSAPTGNTE. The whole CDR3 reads CSAPTGNTEAFF.

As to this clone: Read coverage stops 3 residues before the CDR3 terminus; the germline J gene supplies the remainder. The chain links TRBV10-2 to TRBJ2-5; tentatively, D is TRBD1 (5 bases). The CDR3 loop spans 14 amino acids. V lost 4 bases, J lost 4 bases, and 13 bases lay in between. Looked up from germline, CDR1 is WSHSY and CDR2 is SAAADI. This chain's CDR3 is CASSGRTGGETQYF. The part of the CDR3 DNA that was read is TGCGCCAGCAGTGGGAGAACAGGCGGAGAGACC.

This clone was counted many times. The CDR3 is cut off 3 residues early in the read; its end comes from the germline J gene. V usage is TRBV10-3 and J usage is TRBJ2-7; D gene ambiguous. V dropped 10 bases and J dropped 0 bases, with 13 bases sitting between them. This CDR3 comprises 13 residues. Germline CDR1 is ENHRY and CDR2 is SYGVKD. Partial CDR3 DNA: TGTGCCAGCCTAGACGGATCCTCCTACGAG. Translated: CASLDGSSYE. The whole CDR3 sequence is CASLDGSSYEQYF.

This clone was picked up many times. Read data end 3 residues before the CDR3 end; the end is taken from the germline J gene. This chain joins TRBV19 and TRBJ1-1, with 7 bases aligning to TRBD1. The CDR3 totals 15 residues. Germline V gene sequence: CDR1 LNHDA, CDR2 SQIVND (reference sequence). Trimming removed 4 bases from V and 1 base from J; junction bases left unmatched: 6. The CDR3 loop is CASSKGGVGNTEAFF. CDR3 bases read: TGTGCCAGTAGTAAAGGGGGCGTAGGGAACACTGAA.

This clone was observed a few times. The CDR3 DNA, read in part, is TGTGCCAGCAGCTCGGCGACAGGGGACACTGAA. Translation gives CASSSATGDTE. The whole CDR3 is CASSSATGDTEAFF. The rearrangement uses TRBV7-6 and TRBJ1-1, with TRBD1 matching over 8 bases. The read falls 3 residues short of the CDR3 end, and the missing part is taken from the germline J gene. The CDR3 contains 14 residues. Losses at the gene ends were 4 bases for V and 3 bases for J; bases not matched to a gene: 4. Germline CDR1 SGHVS, CDR2 FNYEAQ.

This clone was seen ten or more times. CDR3 bases read: TGTGCCAGCAGTGAAGAGATAGGGGGCTTGGATTACTATGGC. It yields the protein CASSEEIGGLDYYG. Given in full, the CDR3 is CASSEEIGGLDYYGYTF. V is TRBV6-1 and J is TRBJ1-2; TRBD1 aligns across 7 bases. Read coverage stops 3 residues before the CDR3 terminus; the germline J gene supplies the remainder. Germline CDR1 is MNHNS and CDR2 is SASEGT. Germline trimming cut 1 base from V and 3 bases from J; bases unmatched to any gene: 11. This CDR3 is built from 17 residues.

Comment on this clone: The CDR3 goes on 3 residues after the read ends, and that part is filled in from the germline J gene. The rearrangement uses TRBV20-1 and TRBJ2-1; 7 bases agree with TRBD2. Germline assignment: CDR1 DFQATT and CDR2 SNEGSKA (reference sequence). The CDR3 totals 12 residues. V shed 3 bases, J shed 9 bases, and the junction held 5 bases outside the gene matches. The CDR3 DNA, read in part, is TGCAGTGCTAGGAACGGGGGGATTGAG. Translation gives CSARNGGIE. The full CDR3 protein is CSARNGGIEQFF.

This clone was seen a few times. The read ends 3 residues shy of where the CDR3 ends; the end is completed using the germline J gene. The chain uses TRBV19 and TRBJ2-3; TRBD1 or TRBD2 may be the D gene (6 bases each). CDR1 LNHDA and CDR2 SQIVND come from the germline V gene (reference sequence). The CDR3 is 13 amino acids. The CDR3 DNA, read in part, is TGTGCCAGTAGTAAGGGGGAGGATCAGCCG. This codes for CASSKGEDQP. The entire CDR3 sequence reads CASSKGEDQPQYF.

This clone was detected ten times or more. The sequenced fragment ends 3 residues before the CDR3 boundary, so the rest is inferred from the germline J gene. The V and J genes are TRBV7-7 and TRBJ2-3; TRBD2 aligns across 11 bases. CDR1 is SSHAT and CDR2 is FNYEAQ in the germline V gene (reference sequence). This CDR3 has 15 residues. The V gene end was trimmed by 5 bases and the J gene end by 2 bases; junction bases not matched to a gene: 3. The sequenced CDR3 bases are TGTGCCAGCAGCAGACTAGCGGGGACCACAGATACG. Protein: CASSRLAGTTDT. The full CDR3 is CASSRLAGTTDTQYF.

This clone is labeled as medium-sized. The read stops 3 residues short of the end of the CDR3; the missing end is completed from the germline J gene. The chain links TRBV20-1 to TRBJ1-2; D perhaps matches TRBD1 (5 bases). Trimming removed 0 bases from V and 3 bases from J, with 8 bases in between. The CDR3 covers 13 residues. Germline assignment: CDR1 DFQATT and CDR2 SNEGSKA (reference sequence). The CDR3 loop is CSARDDRDYGYTF. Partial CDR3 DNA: TGCAGTGCTAGAGATGACAGAGACTATGGC.

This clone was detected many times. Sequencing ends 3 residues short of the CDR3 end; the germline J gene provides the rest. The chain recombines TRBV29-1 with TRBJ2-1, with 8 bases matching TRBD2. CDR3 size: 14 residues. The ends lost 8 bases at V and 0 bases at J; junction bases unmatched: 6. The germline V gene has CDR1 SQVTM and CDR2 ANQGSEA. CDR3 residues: CSSGGAGSYNEQFF. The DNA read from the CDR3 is TGCAGCTCCGGGGGGGCGGGCTCCTACAATGAG.

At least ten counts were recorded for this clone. The CDR3 sequence: CSATGTAYGQYF. The CDR3 DNA, read in part, is TGCAGTGCTACTGGGACAGCCTATGGT. This sequence joins TRBV20-1 and TRBJ2-4; 7 bases are a match to TRBD1. The read ends 3 residues early relative to the CDR3; the germline J gene fills the gap. Germline V gives CDR1 DFQATT, CDR2 SNEGSKA (reference sequence). The CDR3 sequence is 12 residues long.

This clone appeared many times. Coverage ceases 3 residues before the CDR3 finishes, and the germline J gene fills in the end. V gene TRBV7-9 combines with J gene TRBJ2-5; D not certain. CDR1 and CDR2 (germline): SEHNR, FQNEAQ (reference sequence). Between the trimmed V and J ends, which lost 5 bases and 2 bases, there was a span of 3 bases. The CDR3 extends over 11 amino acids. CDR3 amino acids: CASSQQETQYF. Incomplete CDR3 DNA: TGTGCCAGCAGCCAACAAGAGACC.

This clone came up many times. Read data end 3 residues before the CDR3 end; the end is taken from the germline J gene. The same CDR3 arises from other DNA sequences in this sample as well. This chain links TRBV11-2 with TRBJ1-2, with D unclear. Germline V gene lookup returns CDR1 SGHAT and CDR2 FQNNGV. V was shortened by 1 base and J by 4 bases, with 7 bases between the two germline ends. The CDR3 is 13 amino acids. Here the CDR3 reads CASSLGQAYGYTF. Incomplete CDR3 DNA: TGTGCCAGCAGCTTAGGTCAGGCCTATGGC.

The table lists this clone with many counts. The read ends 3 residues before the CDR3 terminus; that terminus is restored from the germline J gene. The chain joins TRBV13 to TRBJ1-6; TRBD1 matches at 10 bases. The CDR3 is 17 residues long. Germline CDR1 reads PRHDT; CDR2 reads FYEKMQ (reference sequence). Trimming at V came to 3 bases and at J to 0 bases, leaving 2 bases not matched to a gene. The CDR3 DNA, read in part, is TGTGCCAGCAGCTTCCGGACAGGGGGCTCCTATAATTCACCC. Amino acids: CASSFRTGGSYNSP. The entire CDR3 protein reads CASSFRTGGSYNSPLHF.

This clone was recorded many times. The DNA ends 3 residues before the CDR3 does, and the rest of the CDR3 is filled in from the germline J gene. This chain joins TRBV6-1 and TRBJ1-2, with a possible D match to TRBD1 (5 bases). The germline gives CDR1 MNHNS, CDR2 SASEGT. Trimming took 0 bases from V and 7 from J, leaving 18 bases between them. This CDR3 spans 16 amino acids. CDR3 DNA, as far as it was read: TGTGCCAGCAGTGAAGCCCAATCGGGACTTGGGGCTGGC. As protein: CASSEAQSGLGAG. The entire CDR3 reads CASSEAQSGLGAGYTF.

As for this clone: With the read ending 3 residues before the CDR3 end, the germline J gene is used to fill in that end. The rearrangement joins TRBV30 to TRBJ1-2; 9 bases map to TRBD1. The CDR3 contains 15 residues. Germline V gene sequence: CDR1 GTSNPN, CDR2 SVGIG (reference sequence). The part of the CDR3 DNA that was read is TGTGCCTGGAGTCCGAACAGGGGGCCCACCTACGAC. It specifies CAWSPNRGPTYD. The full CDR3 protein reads CAWSPNRGPTYDYTF.

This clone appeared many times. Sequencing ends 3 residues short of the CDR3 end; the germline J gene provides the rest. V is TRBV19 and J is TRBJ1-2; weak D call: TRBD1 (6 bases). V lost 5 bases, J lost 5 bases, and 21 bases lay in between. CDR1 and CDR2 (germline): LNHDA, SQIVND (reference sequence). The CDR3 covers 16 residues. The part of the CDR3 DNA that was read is TGTGCCAGTAGTCCAAACGACAGGACCTCTCGGTATGGC. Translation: CASSPNDRTSRYG. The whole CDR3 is CASSPNDRTSRYGYTF.

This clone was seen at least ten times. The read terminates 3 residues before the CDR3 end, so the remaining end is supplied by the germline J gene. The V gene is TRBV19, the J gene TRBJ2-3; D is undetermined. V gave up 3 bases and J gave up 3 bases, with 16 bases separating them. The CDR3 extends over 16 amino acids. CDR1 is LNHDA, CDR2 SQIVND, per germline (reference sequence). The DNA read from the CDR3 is TGTGCCAGTAGTATGGAGTCTCAAACCGGGACAGATACG. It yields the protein CASSMESQTGTDT. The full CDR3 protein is CASSMESQTGTDTQYF.